Presented here are 9 T cell receptor beta chains from one specimen sequenced in a study of cytomegalovirus exposure and HLA in healthy donors. TCRdb keeps only in-frame clones here, not all; method: immunoSEQ multiplex PCR. The sample records 100,000 to 120,000 clones, approximately 87% being singletons. Sequencing was carried out using PBMCs. These TCRs come from a woman in her twenties or thirties in good health and CMV-seropositive.

The V call is TRBV7-9, the J call TRBJ1-4; a weak D match, TRBD1 (6 bases). Deletions cut 1 base from V and 3 bases from J, with 9 bases between. Germline values: CDR1 SEHNR, CDR2 FQNEAQ (reference sequence). The CDR3 extends over 15 amino acids. CDR3 DNA sequence: TGTGCCAGCAGCTTAGAAGGACAGCCTAATGAAAAACTGTTTTTT. It yields the protein CASSLEGQPNEKLFF.

The rearrangement links TRBV4-1 to TRBJ1-5; D may be TRBD1 (5 bases). Trimming pared 4 bases from V and 3 bases from J, leaving 16 bases between. Germline CDR1 is MGHRA and CDR2 is YSYEKL. This CDR3 has 16 residues. The CDR3, as DNA: TGCGCCAGCAGCCTCAGGGTTACCGAGCTCAATCAGCCCCAGCATTTT. Its protein product is CASSLRVTELNQPQHF.

Concerning this clone: This specimen includes other DNA sequences encoding the same CDR3. The chain has TRBV5-6 and TRBJ2-5, with TRBD2 matching 10 bases. The CDR3 is made up of 15 amino acids. Losses at the gene ends were 0 bases for V and 3 bases for J; bases not matched to a gene: 2. Germline CDR1 SGHDT, CDR2 YYEEEE. The CDR3 loop is CASSLDLAGEETQYF. CDR3 sequence (DNA): TGTGCCAGCAGCTTGGACCTAGCGGGAGAAGAGACCCAGTACTTC.

The chain couples TRBV5-1 to TRBJ2-3; 9 bases fit TRBD2. V dropped 4 bases and J dropped 1; count of bases not matched to a gene: 4. The CDR3 contains 15 residues. Germline V gene data show CDR1 as SGHRS and CDR2 as YFSETQ. CDR3 sequence reads: CASSAGGGGTDTQYF. The CDR3 DNA follows: TGCGCCAGCAGCGCAGGCGGGGGGGGCACAGATACGCAGTATTTT.

The chain carries TRBV18 and TRBJ1-2; 12 bases match TRBD1. V dropped 5 bases and J dropped 1; count of bases not matched to a gene: 8. Germline V gene data show CDR1 as KGHSH and CDR2 as LQKENI. This CDR3 has 17 amino acids. The CDR3 region has the DNA TGTGCCAGCTCATCCACCGGGACAGGGGGCAGTAACTATGGCTACACCTTC. It yields the protein CASSSTGTGGSNYGYTF.

The J gene is TRBJ2-1, the V gene TRBV4-2, with TRBD2 matching 11 bases. Germline loops: CDR1 LGHNA, CDR2 YNFKEQ. The J segment lost 8 bases and the V segment lost 0 bases, leaving 6 bases of the junction unmatched. The CDR3 spans 16 residues. The CDR3 sequence: CASSQEVAGGIDEQFF. CDR3 nucleotides: TGTGCCAGCAGCCAAGAGGTAGCGGGGGGGATAGATGAGCAGTTCTTC.

The chain combines TRBV7-3 with TRBJ2-7; tentative D call: TRBD2 (5 bases). Germline lookup yields CDR1 SGHTA and CDR2 FQGTGA. With 5 bases removed from V and 7 bases from J, the gap between germline ends came to 15 bases. The CDR3 is made up of 13 amino acids. The CDR3 DNA sequence: TGTGCCAGCAGCCCCCAGACGAGCGGAGAGCAGTACTTC. Translating gives CASSPQTSGEQYF.

The V call is TRBV2, the J call TRBJ1-5; TRBD1 matches at 7 bases. Germline V lookup: CDR1 SNHLY, CDR2 FYNNEI. After removal of 3 bases from V and 4 bases from J, the junction contained 6 bases not matched to a gene. This CDR3 comprises 15 residues. The CDR3 protein is CASSDGRGINQPQHF. DNA of the CDR3: TGTGCCAGCAGTGACGGCAGGGGGATTAATCAGCCCCAGCATTTT.

The chain is built from TRBV9 and TRBJ2-3, with D unresolved. CDR3 length: 13 residues. V was pared by 1 base and J by 6 bases, with 9 bases between. Germline V gene lookup returns CDR1 SGDLS and CDR2 YYNGEE. The CDR3 sequence is CASSVQVRDTQYF. The CDR3 nucleotides read TGTGCCAGCAGCGTACAAGTTCGGGATACGCAGTATTTT.